This T cell receptor (beta chain) derives from a study of T cell responses to AZD1222 COVID-19 vaccine. Study context: Timing groups of about 4 and about 12 weeks for second doses were pooled. Study results and caveats: Samples come after the peak T cell response, not at day 14. Spike regions recognized by vaccine-associated CD4 TCRs spanned the protein, led by 160-218 and 743-854.

The table came from immunoSEQ multiplex PCR; TCRdb's copy has only in-frame clones and leaves some out. The table has tens of thousands of clones, 82% seen once; the top ten hold 2.9%. The germline V gene has CDR1 KGHSH and CDR2 LQKENI. The CDR3 has 15 amino acids. V was clipped by 6 bases and J by 8 bases; unmatched bases: 10. As to this clone: The antigen is unknown.

The clonotype was recovered from an adult in good health. Source: peripheral blood, taken on day 0 of AZD1222 vaccination. The chain joins TRBV18 to TRBJ1-6, with 7 nucleotides matching TRBD1. CDR3 loop: CASSGDRALDSPLHF. CDR3 in DNA: TGTGCCAGCTCGGGAGACAGGGCCCTCGATTCACCCCTCCACTTT.